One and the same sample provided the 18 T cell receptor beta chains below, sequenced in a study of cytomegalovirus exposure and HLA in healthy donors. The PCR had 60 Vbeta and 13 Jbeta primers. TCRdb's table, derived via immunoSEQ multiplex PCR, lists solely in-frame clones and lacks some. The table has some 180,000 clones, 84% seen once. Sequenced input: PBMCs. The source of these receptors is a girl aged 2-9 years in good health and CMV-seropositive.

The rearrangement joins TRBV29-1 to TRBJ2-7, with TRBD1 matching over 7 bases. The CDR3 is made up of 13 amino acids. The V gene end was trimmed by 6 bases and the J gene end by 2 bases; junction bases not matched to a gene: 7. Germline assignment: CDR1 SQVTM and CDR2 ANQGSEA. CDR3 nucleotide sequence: TGCAGCGTCGAAAAGACAGGGACCTACGAGCAGTACTTC. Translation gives CSVEKTGTYEQYF.

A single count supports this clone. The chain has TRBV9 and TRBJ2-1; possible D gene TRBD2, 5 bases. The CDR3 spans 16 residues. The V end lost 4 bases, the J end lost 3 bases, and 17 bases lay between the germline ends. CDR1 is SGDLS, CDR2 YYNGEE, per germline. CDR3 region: CASSFMGEAGYNEQFF. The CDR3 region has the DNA TGTGCCAGCAGCTTTATGGGAGAGGCGGGCTACAATGAGCAGTTCTTC.

The CDR3, as DNA: TGTGCCAGCAGCTTAGCGGGGGCCCTGAGCGAGCAGTACTTC. It translates to CASSLAGALSEQYF. The J gene is TRBJ2-7, the V gene TRBV7-9; the D gene is possibly TRBD1 (6 bases). V was pared by 0 bases and J by 6 bases, with 12 bases between. CDR3 length equals 14 residues. Germline V gene data show CDR1 as SEHNR and CDR2 as FQNEAQ (reference sequence).

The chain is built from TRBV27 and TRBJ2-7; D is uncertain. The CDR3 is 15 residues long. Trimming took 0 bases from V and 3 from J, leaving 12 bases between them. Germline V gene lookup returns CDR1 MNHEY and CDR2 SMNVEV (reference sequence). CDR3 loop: CASSLSADSHYEQYF. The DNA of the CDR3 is TGTGCCAGCAGTTTATCGGCGGATAGCCACTACGAGCAGTACTTC.

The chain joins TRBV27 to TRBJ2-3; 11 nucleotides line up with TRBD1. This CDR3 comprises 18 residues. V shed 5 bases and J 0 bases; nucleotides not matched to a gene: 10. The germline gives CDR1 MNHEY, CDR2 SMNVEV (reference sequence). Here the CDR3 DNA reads TGTGCCAGCAGTAAGGACAGGGGGCTGCTATCTAGCACAGATACGCAGTATTTT. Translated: CASSKDRGLLSSTDTQYF.

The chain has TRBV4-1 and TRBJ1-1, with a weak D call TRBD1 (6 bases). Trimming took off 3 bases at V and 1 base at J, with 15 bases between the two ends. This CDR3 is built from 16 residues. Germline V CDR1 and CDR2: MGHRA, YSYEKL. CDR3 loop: CASSQILRGRNTEAFF. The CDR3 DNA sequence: TGCGCCAGCAGCCAGATACTGAGGGGGAGGAACACTGAAGCTTTCTTT.

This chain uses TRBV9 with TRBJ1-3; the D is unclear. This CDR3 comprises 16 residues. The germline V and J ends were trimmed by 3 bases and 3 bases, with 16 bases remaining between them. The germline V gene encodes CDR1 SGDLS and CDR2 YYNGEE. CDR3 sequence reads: CASSGPPGWIGNTIYF. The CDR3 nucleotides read TGTGCCAGCAGCGGGCCCCCGGGGTGGATTGGAAACACCATATATTTT.

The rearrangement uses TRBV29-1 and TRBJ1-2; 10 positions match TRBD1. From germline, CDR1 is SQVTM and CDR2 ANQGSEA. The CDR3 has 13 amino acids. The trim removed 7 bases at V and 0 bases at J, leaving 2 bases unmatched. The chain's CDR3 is CSDDRGPNYGYTF. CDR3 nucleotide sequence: TGCAGCGATGACAGGGGGCCTAACTATGGCTACACCTTC. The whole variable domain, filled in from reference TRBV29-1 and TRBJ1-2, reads SAVISQKPSRDICQRGTSLTIQCQVDSQVTMMFWYRQQPGQSLTLIATANQGSEATYESGFVIDKFPISRPNLTFSTLTVSNMSPEDSSIYLCSDDRGPNYGYTFGSGTRLTVV.

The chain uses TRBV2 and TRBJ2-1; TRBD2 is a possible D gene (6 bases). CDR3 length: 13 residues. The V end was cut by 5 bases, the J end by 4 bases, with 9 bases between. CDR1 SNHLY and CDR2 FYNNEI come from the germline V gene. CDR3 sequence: CASSISGYNEQFF. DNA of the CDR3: TGTGCCAGCAGTATTAGCGGATACAATGAGCAGTTCTTC.

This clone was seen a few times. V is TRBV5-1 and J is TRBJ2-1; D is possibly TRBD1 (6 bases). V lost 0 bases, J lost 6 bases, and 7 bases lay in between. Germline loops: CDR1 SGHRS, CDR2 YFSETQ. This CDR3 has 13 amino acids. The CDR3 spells CASSLEGGNEQFF. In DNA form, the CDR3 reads TGCGCCAGCAGCTTGGAAGGGGGCAATGAGCAGTTCTTC.

The CDR3 DNA follows: TGTGCCAGCAGTCAGGGAAGCAATCAGCCCCAGCATTTT. Its translation is CASSQGSNQPQHF. V and J are TRBV6-5 and TRBJ1-5; weak D call: TRBD1 (5 bases). The CDR3 runs to 13 residues. Germline CDR1 is MNHEY and CDR2 is SVGAGI. V was pared by 5 bases and J by 1 base, with 6 bases between.

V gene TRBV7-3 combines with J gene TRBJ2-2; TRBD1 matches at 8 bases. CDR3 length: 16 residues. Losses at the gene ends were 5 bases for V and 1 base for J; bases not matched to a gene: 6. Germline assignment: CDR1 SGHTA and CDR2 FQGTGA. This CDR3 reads CASSPGDRRNTGELFF. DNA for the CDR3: TGTGCCAGCAGCCCCGGGGACAGGAGGAACACCGGGGAGCTGTTTTTT.

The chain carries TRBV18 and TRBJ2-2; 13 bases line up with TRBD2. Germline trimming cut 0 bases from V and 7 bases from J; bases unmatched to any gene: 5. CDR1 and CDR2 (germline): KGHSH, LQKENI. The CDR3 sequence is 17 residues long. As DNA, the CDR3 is TGTGCCAGCTCACCACCGGGACTAGCGGGAACCGGCGGGGAGCTGTTTTTT. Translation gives CASSPPGLAGTGGELFF.

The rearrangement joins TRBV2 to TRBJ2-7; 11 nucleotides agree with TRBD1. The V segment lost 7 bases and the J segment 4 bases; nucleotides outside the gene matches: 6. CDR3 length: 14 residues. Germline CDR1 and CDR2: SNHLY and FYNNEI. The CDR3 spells CASKKGQGVYEQYF. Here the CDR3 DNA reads TGTGCCAGCAAAAAGGGACAGGGGGTATACGAGCAGTACTTC.

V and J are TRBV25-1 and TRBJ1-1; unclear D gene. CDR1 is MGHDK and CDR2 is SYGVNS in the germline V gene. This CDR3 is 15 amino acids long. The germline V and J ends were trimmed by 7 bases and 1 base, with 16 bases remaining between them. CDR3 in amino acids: CASTETNGRNTEAFF. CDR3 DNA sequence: TGTGCCAGCACAGAAACAAACGGGAGGAACACTGAAGCTTTCTTT.

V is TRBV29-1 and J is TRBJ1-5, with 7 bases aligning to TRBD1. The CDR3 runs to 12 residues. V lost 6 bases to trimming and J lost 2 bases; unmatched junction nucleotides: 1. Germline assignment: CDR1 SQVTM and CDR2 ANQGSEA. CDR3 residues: CSVGQGNQPQHF. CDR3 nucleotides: TGCAGCGTCGGACAGGGCAATCAGCCCCAGCATTTT.

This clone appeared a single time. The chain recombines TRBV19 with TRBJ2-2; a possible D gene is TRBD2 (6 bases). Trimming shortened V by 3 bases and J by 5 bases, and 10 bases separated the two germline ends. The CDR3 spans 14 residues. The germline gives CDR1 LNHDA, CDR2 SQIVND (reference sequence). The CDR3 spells CASSIPGVTGELFF. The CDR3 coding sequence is TGTGCCAGTAGTATCCCGGGAGTAACCGGGGAGCTGTTTTTT.

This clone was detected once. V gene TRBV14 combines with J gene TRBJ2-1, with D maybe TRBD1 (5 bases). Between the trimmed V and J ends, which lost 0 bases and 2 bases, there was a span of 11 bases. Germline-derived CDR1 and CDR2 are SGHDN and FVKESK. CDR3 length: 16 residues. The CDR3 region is CASSQDLWGPYNEQFF. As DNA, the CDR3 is TGTGCCAGCAGCCAAGATCTATGGGGCCCCTACAATGAGCAGTTCTTC. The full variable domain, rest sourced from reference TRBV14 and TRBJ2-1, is EAGVTQFPSHSVIEKGQTVTLRCDPISGHDNLYWYRRVMGKEIKFLLHFVKESKQDESGMPNNRFLAERTGGTYSTLKVQPAELEDSGVYFCASSQDLWGPYNEQFFGPGTRLTVL.